This note documents a single T cell receptor beta chain sequence. The CDR3 extends over 17 amino acids. V shed 0 bases, J shed 2 bases, and the junction held 3 bases outside the gene matches. Germline V gives CDR1 ENHRY, CDR2 SYGVKD. Time point defined: pretreatment peripheral blood. The data belong to a study of PD-L1 blockade in urothelial cancer. Libraries were prepared by immunoSEQ multiplex PCR; TCRdb keeps only in-frame clonotypes and omits some of them. The table records tens of thousands of clones, 80% to 85% of them present only once. The clonotype originates from a man aged 70 or older with urothelial cancer. The chain recombines TRBV10-3 with TRBJ2-6, with 8 bases aligning to TRBD1. Sequenced here: PBMCs, sampled around atezolizumab (anti-PD-L1) treatment. CDR3 in DNA: TGTGCCATCAGTGAGTCCTCAGGGGGCACTGGGGCCAACGTCCTGACTTTC. Translated: CAISESSGGTGANVLTF.